This T cell receptor (beta chain) was identified during a study of a mutant IDH1 vaccine in newly diagnosed glioma. Study in general: Mean patient age was approximately 40 years; about 60% were male and 37.5% female. Most had both radiotherapy and temozolomide beforehand; others had only one.

Germline CDR1 LNHDA, CDR2 SQIVND (reference sequence). With 9 bases removed from V and 7 bases from J, the gap between germline ends came to 22 bases. The CDR3 runs 15 residues. Regarding time point: week 23, last vaccination. Each dose delivered 300 ug of mutant IDH1 20-mer peptide subcutaneously with imiquimod. Generated by immunoSEQ multiplex PCR, the TCRdb table keeps only in-frame clones and is missing some. Of about 41,000 clones listed, more than 60% are singletons. Details on this clone: Its antigen is currently unknown.

The V call is TRBV19, the J call TRBJ2-1; D is ambiguous. This clonotype originated in a woman aged 40 to 50 with glioma. Some clones in this sample may be carry-over from other donors' samples. Sequences were derived from PBMCs, sampled from a glioma patient whose treatment included an IDH1 peptide vaccine. The CDR3 region is CASQIVIQGINEQFF. CDR3 sequence (DNA): TGTGCCAGCCAGATTGTTATACAAGGAATAAATGAGCAGTTCTTC.